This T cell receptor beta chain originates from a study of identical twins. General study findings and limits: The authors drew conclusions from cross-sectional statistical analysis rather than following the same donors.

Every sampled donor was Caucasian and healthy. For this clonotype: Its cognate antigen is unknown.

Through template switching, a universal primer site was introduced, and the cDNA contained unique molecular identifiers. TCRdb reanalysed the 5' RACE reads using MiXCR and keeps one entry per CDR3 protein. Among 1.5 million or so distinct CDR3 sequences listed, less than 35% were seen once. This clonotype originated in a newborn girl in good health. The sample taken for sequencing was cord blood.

The CDR3 here is CASSEIQDRANYGYTF. The CDR3 DNA is TGCGCCAGCAGTGAGATTCAGGACAGAGCTAACTATGGCTACACCTTC. This chain links TRBV10-1 with TRBJ1-2; TRBD1 is a possible D gene (6 bases). The CDR3 extends over 16 amino acids. V lost 2 bases to trimming and J lost 0 bases, with 13 bases between them. Germline CDR1 and CDR2: WNHNN and SYGVQD (reference sequence).